A selection of T cell receptor beta chains follows, all from one sample in a study of cytomegalovirus exposure and HLA in healthy donors. The data were produced by immunoSEQ multiplex PCR, yet TCRdb's version contains in-frame clones alone and is incomplete. The sample lists around 220,000 clones; roughly 80% were seen once. The source material was PBMCs. The receptor source for this set is a girl aged 2 to 9 in good health and CMV-seronegative. Each CDR3 is given with its conserved first and last residue. A D gene is named only where the DNA matches it firmly. The size of a clone is reported for some rows only, either as once, few or many, or as a class for expanded clones.

j_gene | v_gene | abundance | d_gene | CDR3aa | CDR3nt
TRBJ1-1 | TRBV9 | . | . | CASRAAGGTEAFF | TGTGCCAGCAGAGCCGCGGGTGGCACTGAAGCTTTCTTT
TRBJ2-5 | TRBV5-4 | . | TRBD2 | CASMGLAGGRETQYF | TGTGCCAGCATGGGGCTAGCGGGAGGTAGGGAGACCCAGTACTTC
TRBJ1-2 | TRBV29-1 | few | . | CSVLGVDYGYTF | TGCAGCGTTCTAGGGGTTGACTATGGCTACACCTTC
TRBJ2-1 | TRBV2 | . | . | CASSQGGEQFF | TGTGCCAGCAGCCAGGGCGGAGAGCAGTTCTTC
TRBJ2-7 | TRBV25-1 | . | . | CASSETGASYEQYF | TGTGCCAGCAGTGAAACGGGAGCGTCCTACGAGCAGTACTTC
TRBJ2-3 | TRBV6-5 | . | TRBD1 | CASRRQGSRADTQYF | TGTGCCAGCAGACGACAGGGGTCCAGAGCAGATACGCAGTATTTT
TRBJ2-1 | TRBV5-1 | . | . | CASSSSLSSYNEQFF | TGCGCCAGCAGCTCTAGCCTGAGCTCCTACAATGAGCAGTTCTTC
TRBJ1-2 | TRBV2 | . | TRBD1 | CASKGQAYGYTF | TGTGCCAGCAAAGGACAGGCGTATGGCTACACCTTC
TRBJ2-1 | TRBV19 | . | . | CASSAGVTFTSYNEQFF | TGTGCCAGCTCGGCAGGGGTCACTTTTACCTCCTACAATGAGCAGTTCTTC
TRBJ2-7 | TRBV29-1 | . | . | CSVVIRGSYEQYF | TGCAGCGTTGTGATAAGGGGTTCCTACGAGCAGTACTTC
TRBJ1-6 | TRBV6-6 | . | TRBD1 | CASRQGAVNSPLHF | TGTGCCAGCAGACAGGGGGCAGTTAATTCACCCCTCCACTTT
TRBJ2-5 | TRBV5-6 | . | TRBD2 | CASDIAGGSFGETQYF | TGTGCCAGCGATATAGCGGGAGGGAGCTTTGGTGAGACCCAGTACTTC
TRBJ2-3 | TRBV7-9 | . | TRBD2 | CASSLASGRSRDTQYF | TGTGCCAGCAGCTTGGCTAGCGGGAGGTCCCGAGATACGCAGTATTTT
TRBJ1-3 | TRBV2 | . | . | CASSGDTGNTIYF | TGTGCCAGCAGTGGGGACACCGGAAACACCATATATTTT
TRBJ1-1 | TRBV15 | . | . | CATSRDNSPNTEAFF | TGTGCCACCAGCAGAGATAACAGCCCGAACACTGAAGCTTTTTTT
TRBJ1-2 | TRBV5-4 | . | . | CASSLDGKGGSYGYTF | TGTGCCAGCAGCTTGGATGGGAAAGGGGGTAGCTATGGCTACACCTTC
TRBJ1-6 | TRBV5-1 | few | TRBD1 | CASGTGDNSPLHF | TGCGCCAGCGGGACAGGGGATAATTCACCCCTCCACTTT
TRBJ2-3 | TRBV30 | . | TRBD2 | CAWSTIAGSTDTQYF | TGTGCCTGGAGTACAATAGCGGGTAGCACAGATACGCAGTATTTT
TRBJ1-4 | TRBV10-2 | . | . | CASTGTGGEKLFF | TGCGCCAGCACCGGAACTGGAGGTGAAAAACTGTTTTTT
TRBJ1-1 | TRBV5-5 | . | . | CASSPVRFNTEAFF | TGTGCCAGCAGCCCGGTCAGGTTCAACACTGAAGCTTTCTTT
TRBJ2-3 | TRBV7-9 | . | TRBD2 | CASRRLAENTDTQYF | TGTGCCAGTAGAAGACTAGCGGAGAACACAGATACGCAGTATTTT
TRBJ1-5 | TRBV2 | . | . | CASSDRQGIQPQHF | TGTGCCAGCAGTGATCGTCAGGGTATTCAGCCCCAGCATTTT
TRBJ2-7 | TRBV5-6 | . | TRBD1 | CASSRDRGNEQYF | TGTGCCAGCAGCCGGGACAGGGGGAACGAGCAGTACTTC
TRBJ2-5 | TRBV2 | . | . | CALGGRETQYF | TGTGCCCTGGGGGGTAGGGAGACCCAGTACTTC
TRBJ2-1 | TRBV6-5 | . | TRBD2 | CATKRLAGVLDEQFF | TGTGCCACCAAGCGCCTAGCGGGAGTTCTAGATGAGCAGTTCTTC
TRBJ1-2 | TRBV19 | . | TRBD1 | CASSATGGDYGYTF | TGTGCCAGTAGTGCGACAGGGGGTGACTATGGCTACACCTTC
TRBJ1-5 | TRBV30 | few | . | CAWSSGSSQSARHF | TGTGCCTGGAGTAGCGGCAGCTCTCAATCAGCCCGGCATTTT
TRBJ2-3 | TRBV7-9 | . | TRBD1 | CASSLEGWDRKADTQYF | TGTGCCAGCAGCTTAGAAGGGTGGGACAGGAAAGCAGATACGCAGTATTTT
TRBJ1-5 | TRBV7-9 | . | . | CASSKYDGIPDQPQHF | TGTGCCAGCAGCAAGTACGACGGGATTCCGGATCAGCCCCAGCATTTT
TRBJ1-1 | TRBV19 | few | TRBD1 | CASQTGATEAFF | TGTGCCAGCCAAACAGGGGCCACTGAAGCTTTCTTT
TRBJ1-5 | TRBV11-2 | . | . | CASSTTVNQPQHF | TGTGCCAGCAGCACGACAGTCAATCAGCCCCAGCATTTT
TRBJ2-3 | TRBV14 | . | . | CASSQDPGLVTDTQYF | TGTGCCAGCAGCCAAGATCCCGGACTGGTTACAGATACGCAGTATTTT
TRBJ1-4 | TRBV5-1 | . | TRBD1 | CASSLGNRGREKLFF | TGCGCCAGCAGCTTGGGGAACAGGGGGCGTGAAAAACTGTTTTTT
TRBJ2-1 | TRBV10-2 | . | TRBD2 | CASREAGGYNEQFF | TGCGCCAGCAGGGAAGCGGGAGGGTACAATGAGCAGTTCTTC
TRBJ2-7 | TRBV4-1 | . | . | CASSQDGKGSSYEQYF | TGCGCCAGCAGCCAAGATGGGAAAGGGAGCTCCTACGAGCAGTACTTC
TRBJ1-1 | TRBV25-1 | . | . | CASSAGGGRVFF | TGTGCCAGCAGTGCCGGGGGGGGCAGGGTTTTCTTT
TRBJ2-2 | TRBV5-1 | . | . | CASSGQSNTGELFF | TGCGCCAGCTCAGGCCAGAGTAACACCGGGGAGCTGTTTTTT
TRBJ2-4 | TRBV27 | . | . | CASSTPENIQYF | TGTGCCAGCAGTACCCCGGAAAACATTCAGTACTTC
TRBJ1-1 | TRBV7-8 | few | . | CASSTQANTEAFF | TGTGCCAGCAGCACCCAGGCCAACACTGAAGCTTTCTTT
TRBJ1-1 | TRBV7-8 | . | TRBD1 | CASSRSQGYTEAFF | TGTGCCAGCAGCCGCTCACAGGGGTACACTGAAGCTTTCTTT
TRBJ1-4 | TRBV2 | . | TRBD1 | CATGNRGGEKLFF | TGTGCCACCGGGAACAGGGGGGGTGAAAAACTGTTTTTT
TRBJ2-5 | TRBV25-1 | . | . | CASSDHGRGLLQETQYF | TGTGCCAGCAGTGACCACGGCAGGGGCCTACTCCAAGAGACCCAGTACTTC
TRBJ1-1 | TRBV29-1 | . | . | CSGGRDTEAFF | TGCAGCGGGGGCAGGGACACTGAAGCTTTCTTT
TRBJ1-1 | TRBV10-3 | . | TRBD1 | CAISRDSNTEAFF | TGTGCCATCAGCCGGGACAGTAACACTGAAGCTTTCTTT
TRBJ1-2 | TRBV19 | . | TRBD1 | CASSMDRGGYGYTF | TGTGCCAGTAGTATGGACAGGGGCGGCTATGGCTACACCTTC
TRBJ1-5 | TRBV30 | . | . | CAWSGQTNQPQHF | TGTGCCTGGAGTGGACAGACCAATCAGCCCCAGCATTTT
TRBJ1-2 | TRBV5-1 | . | TRBD1 | CASSRGQDYGYTF | TGCGCCAGCAGCCGTGGACAGGACTATGGCTACACCTTC
TRBJ1-6 | TRBV6-5 | few | . | CASRQGQYNSPLHF | TGTGCCAGCAGGCAAGGACAATATAATTCACCCCTCCACTTT
TRBJ2-5 | TRBV5-1 | . | TRBD2 | CTSSISGGAQIETQYF | TGCACCAGCAGCATTAGCGGGGGGGCCCAGATAGAGACCCAGTACTTC
TRBJ1-1 | TRBV5-6 | . | . | CASSLASPSGGLNTEAFF | TGTGCCAGCAGCTTGGCCTCCCCCAGCGGGGGGCTGAACACTGAAGCTTTCTTT
TRBJ1-1 | TRBV6-5 | . | . | CASSYSTNTEAFF | TGTGCCAGCAGTTACTCGACTAACACTGAAGCTTTCTTT
TRBJ2-3 | TRBV5-4 | . | TRBD2 | CASRIIGRSGGTDTQYF | TGTGCCAGCAGAATTATTGGGCGTAGCGGGGGTACAGATACGCAGTATTTT
TRBJ2-5 | TRBV4-2 | . | TRBD2 | CASSQESGTSGQETQYF | TGTGCCAGCAGCCAAGAGTCCGGGACTAGCGGACAAGAGACCCAGTACTTC
TRBJ2-3 | TRBV9 | . | TRBD2 | CASSQNLWDGGVDTQYF | TGTGCCAGCAGCCAAAACCTCTGGGACGGGGGGGTAGATACGCAGTATTTT
TRBJ2-5 | TRBV5-6 | . | TRBD2 | CASSSSGGRETQYF | TGTGCCAGCAGCTCGAGCGGGGGTAGAGAGACCCAGTACTTC